This TCR beta chain was profiled in a study of blood T cell repertoires in COVID-19. As for the study in general: Sources were T cells, B-cell-depleted T cells, or PBMCs; the material itself was cDNA or gDNA.

Per the original methods: Cell counts per sample came from amplifying reference gene primers. Sequencing was performed with immunoSEQ multiplex PCR; in TCRdb, only in-frame clones are kept and a portion is missing. V and J calls and clone size are given by that table; D and trimming were obtained from the DNA. This table has over 400,000 clones, approximately 85% appearing once. The germline V gene has CDR1 DFQATT and CDR2 SNEGSKA (reference sequence). This CDR3 is 16 amino acids long. The ends lost 3 bases at V and 3 bases at J; junction bases unmatched: 9. The genes are TRBV20-1 and TRBJ2-5; 11 bases are a match to TRBD2. The sequenced sample was peripheral blood. This clonotype originated in a human donor in a cohort sampled during active COVID-19. Here the CDR3 DNA reads TGCAGTGCTAGTGGCGACCAGGGACTAGCGGAAGAGACCCAGTACTTC. Translating it yields CSASGDQGLAEETQYF.